The clone carrying this T cell receptor beta chain turned up a few times. Its antigen is as yet unknown. This specimen belongs to a study of response to subunit inactivated influenza vaccine. Study-wide findings and caveats: Each seasonal influenza vaccination recruits few new T cells, the authors suggested.

The germline gives CDR1 MNHNS, CDR2 SASEGT. CDR3 length equals 14 residues. Trimming took off 4 bases at V and 4 bases at J, with 11 bases between the two ends. Each CDR3 protein is one row after TCRdb ran MiXCR on the RT-PCR reads. The table lists about 480,000 distinct CDR3 sequences, about a tenth of them singletons. V and J are TRBV6-1 and TRBJ2-4; D possibly matches TRBD1 or TRBD2 (5 bases each). The TCR sequence derives from a man aged 45-60 years who received an inactivated influenza vaccine. Source: PBMCs from blood, taken 40 to 50 days after vaccination. CDR3 nucleotide sequence: TGTGCCAGCAGTGCCCGGGACCGAAAAAACATTCAGTACTTC. This sequence encodes CASSARDRKNIQYF.